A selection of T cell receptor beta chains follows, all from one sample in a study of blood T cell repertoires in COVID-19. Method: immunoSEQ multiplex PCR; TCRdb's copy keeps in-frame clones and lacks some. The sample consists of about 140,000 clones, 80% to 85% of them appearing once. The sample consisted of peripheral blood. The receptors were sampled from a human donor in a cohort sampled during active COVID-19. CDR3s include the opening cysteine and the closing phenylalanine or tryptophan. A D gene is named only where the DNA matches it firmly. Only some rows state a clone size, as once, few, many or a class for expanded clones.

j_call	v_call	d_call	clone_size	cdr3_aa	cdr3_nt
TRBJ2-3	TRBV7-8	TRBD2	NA	CASSLGQAGSTDTQYF	TGTGCCAGCAGCTTAGGTCAAGCGGGAAGCACAGATACGCAGTATTTT
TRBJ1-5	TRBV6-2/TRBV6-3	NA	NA	CASSSQGSNQPQHF	TGTGCCAGCAGTTCACAGGGTAGCAATCAGCCCCAGCATTTT
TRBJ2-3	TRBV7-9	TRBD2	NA	CASSWGGPNTDTQYF	TGTGCCAGCAGCTGGGGGGGACCCAACACAGATACGCAGTATTTT
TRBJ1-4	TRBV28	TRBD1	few	CASSFRTGQGEKLFF	TGTGCCAGCAGTTTTCGGACAGGGCAAGGGGAAAAACTGTTTTTT
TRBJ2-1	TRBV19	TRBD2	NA	CASSAARTSSFYNEQFF	TGTGCCAGTAGTGCCGCCCGGACTAGTAGTTTCTACAATGAGCAGTTCTTC
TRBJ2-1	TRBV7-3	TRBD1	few	CASSSIQGASNEQFF	TGTGCCAGCAGCTCAATACAGGGGGCTAGCAATGAGCAGTTCTTC
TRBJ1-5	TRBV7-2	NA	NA	CASSSQKGDQPQHF	TGTGCCAGCAGCTCCCAGAAAGGGGATCAGCCCCAGCATTTT
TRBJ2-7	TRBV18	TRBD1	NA	CASSPDREKSYEQYF	TGTGCCAGCTCACCAGACAGGGAGAAATCCTACGAGCAGTACTTC
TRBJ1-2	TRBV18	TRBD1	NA	CASSPASGTENWYGYTF	TGTGCCAGCTCACCAGCTTCCGGGACAGAAAATTGGTATGGCTACACCTTC
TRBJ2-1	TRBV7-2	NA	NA	CASSSHSYNEQFF	TGTGCCAGCAGCTCCCACTCCTACAATGAGCAGTTCTTC
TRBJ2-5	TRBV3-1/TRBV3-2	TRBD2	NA	CASRTGLAATFQETQYF	TGTGCCAGCAGAACCGGACTAGCGGCAACCTTCCAAGAGACCCAGTACTTC
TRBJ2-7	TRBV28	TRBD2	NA	CASSDGLARNYEQYF	TGTGCCAGCAGTGACGGACTAGCGAGAAACTACGAGCAGTACTTC
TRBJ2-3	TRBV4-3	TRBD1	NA	CASSQEGRAGGFTDTQYF	TGCGCCAGCAGCCAAGAGGGAAGGGCAGGGGGCTTCACAGATACGCAGTATTTT
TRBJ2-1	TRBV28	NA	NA	CATKTEGVSYNEQFF	TGTGCCACCAAAACAGAGGGGGTCTCCTACAATGAGCAGTTCTTC
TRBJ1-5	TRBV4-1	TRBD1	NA	CASSQVGIPDREGNQPQHF	TGCGCCAGCAGCCAAGTGGGGATCCCGGACAGGGAAGGCAATCAGCCCCAGCATTTT
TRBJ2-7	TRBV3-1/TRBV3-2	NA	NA	CASSLQGGRAHEQYF	TGTGCCAGCAGCCTCCAAGGTGGCAGGGCCCACGAGCAGTACTTC
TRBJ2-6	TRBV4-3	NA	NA	CASSQDKSGSGANVLTF	TGCGCCAGCAGCCAAGACAAATCGGGCTCTGGGGCCAACGTCCTGACTTTC
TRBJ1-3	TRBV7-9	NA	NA	CASSPEVGRGSGNTIYF	TGTGCCAGCAGCCCAGAGGTGGGCAGGGGCTCTGGAAACACCATATATTTT
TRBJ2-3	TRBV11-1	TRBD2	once	CASSLWLAGGIDTQYF	TGTGCCAGCAGCTTATGGCTAGCGGGAGGAATAGATACGCAGTATTTT
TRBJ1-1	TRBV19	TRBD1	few	CASSNRGNTEAFF	TGTGCCAGTTCCAACAGGGGAAACACTGAAGCTTTCTTT
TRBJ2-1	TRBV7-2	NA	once	CASSLAHGLPYNEQFF	TGTGCCAGCAGCTTAGCTCACGGACTCCCCTACAATGAGCAGTTCTTC
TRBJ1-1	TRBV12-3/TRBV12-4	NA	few	CASSLSAGRAFF	TGTGCCAGCAGTTTATCGGCAGGAAGAGCTTTCTTT
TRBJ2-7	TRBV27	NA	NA	CASSFAGTYEQYF	TGTGCCAGCAGTTTCGCAGGGACCTACGAGCAGTACTTC
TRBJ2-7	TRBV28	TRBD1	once	CASSTILAGQGGAYEQYF	TGTGCCAGCAGTACCATTCTTGCGGGACAGGGAGGAGCCTACGAGCAGTACTTC
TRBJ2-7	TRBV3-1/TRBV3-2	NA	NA	CASSLLWRDYEQYF	TGTGCCAGCAGCCTCCTCTGGCGGGACTACGAGCAGTACTTC
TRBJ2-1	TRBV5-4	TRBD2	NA	CASSLGLAGRSSYNEQFF	TGTGCCAGCAGCTTGGGACTAGCGGGGCGCAGCTCCTACAATGAGCAGTTCTTC
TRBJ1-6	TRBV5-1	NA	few	CASSFGSGNSPLHF	TGCGCCAGCAGCTTTGGCAGCGGCAATTCACCCCTCCACTTT
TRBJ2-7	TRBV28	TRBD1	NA	CASRPSVGTGRYEQYF	TGTGCCAGCAGACCCTCGGTAGGGACAGGGAGATACGAGCAGTACTTC
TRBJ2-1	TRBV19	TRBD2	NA	CASTPSRASGSYEQFF	TGTGCCAGTACCCCTAGTCGAGCTAGCGGGAGTTATGAGCAGTTCTTC
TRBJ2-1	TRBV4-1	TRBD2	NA	CASRVAGGRVEQFF	TGCGCCAGCAGAGTAGCGGGAGGGCGGGTTGAGCAGTTCTTC
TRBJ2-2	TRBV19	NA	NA	CASSKVGLTNTGELFF	TGTGCCAGTAGTAAGGTCGGACTTACAAACACCGGGGAGCTGTTTTTT
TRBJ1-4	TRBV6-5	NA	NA	CAATGESEKLFF	TGTGCCGCGACAGGAGAAAGTGAAAAACTGTTTTTT
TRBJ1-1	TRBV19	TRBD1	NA	CASKPDRGLTEAFF	TGTGCCAGCAAACCGGACAGGGGACTTACTGAAGCTTTCTTT